The T cell receptor beta chain under discussion was sequenced for a study of early T cells in non-severe SARS-CoV-2 infection (dated by TCRdb to the early 2020s). For the wider study: TCR sequencing used bulk RNA from unsorted whole blood, so alpha and beta chains could not be paired.

The library was built by means of 5' RACE. The sequencing machine was a NextSeq 500. In the TCR library protocol, unique molecular identifiers were attached to individual cDNA molecules to correct for PCR bias and sequencing error. Both TCR alpha and beta chains were sequenced, and tight co-correlation was observed between alpha and beta sequence abundances in each sample. The source study handled its data this way. Decombinator V4 was used to annotate TCR sequences for V gene, J gene and CDR3. Expanded TCRs were defined as changing significantly between any two time points under a Poisson model with p below 0.0001. TCR abundances were normalised to the total number of TCRs sequenced per sample and expressed as counts per million. VDJdb, accessed 1 November 2021, was searched for CMV, EBV and SARS-CoV-2 annotated TCRs, with TCRs annotated for multiple antigens excluded. TCRdb trimmed public reads at Q25 via fastp, called clones via MiXCR and kept in-frame beta chains. Each CDR3 protein appears once, grouped with its most common genes and DNA. The V and J calls come from TCRdb's annotation, not from the publication. Present in this sample are about 49,000 distinct CDR3 sequences, over 9.5% of which were seen just once. The ten most abundant clones make up roughly a tenth of the sample.

Study-level results and caveats: VDJdb matching was skewed toward anti-spike CD8 responses and likely underestimated virus-specific expansions, missing private and CD4 specificities.

This was a case-control study nested in a cohort of healthcare workers in London, UK, who had nasopharyngeal swab PCR tests and blood samples taken every week. Between 23 and 31 March 2020, the week of the UK lockdown, healthcare workers were enrolled and then followed up weekly for as long as 16 weeks. This clonotype occurred many times. Its antigen remains undetermined. Within one base of it there is no much larger clone, and no base qualities were kept. Sequenced input: whole blood. This sequence originates from an adult who was a healthcare worker with PCR-confirmed SARS-CoV-2 infection or an uninfected control (not recorded which).

CDR3 reads: CASSLWAGELFF. The DNA sequence is TGTGCCAGCAGCTTATGGGCCGGGGAGCTGTTTTTT. The rearrangement combines TRBV7-3 with TRBJ2-2, with the identity of the D gene unclear. The CDR3, from cysteine to phenylalanine, totals 12 residues. Only the CDR3 portion is preserved as DNA: 36 bases, with reading frame beginning at the first base. Deletion took 2 bases off V and 6 bases off J, with a span of 4 bases between the germline ends. Based on the germline V gene, the CDR1 and CDR2 sequences are SGHTA and FQGTGA.